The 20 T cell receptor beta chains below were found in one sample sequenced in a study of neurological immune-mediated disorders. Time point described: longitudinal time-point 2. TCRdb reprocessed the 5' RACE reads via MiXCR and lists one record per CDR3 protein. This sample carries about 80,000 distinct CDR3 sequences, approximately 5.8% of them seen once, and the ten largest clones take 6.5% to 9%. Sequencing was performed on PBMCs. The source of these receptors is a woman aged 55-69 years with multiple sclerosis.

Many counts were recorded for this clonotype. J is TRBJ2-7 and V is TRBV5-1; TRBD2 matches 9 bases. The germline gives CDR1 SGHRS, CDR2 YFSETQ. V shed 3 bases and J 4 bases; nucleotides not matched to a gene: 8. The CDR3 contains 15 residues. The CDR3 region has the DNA TGCGCCAGCAGCTGGGGGACTAGCCGGGAATACGAGCAGTACTTC. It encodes CASSWGTSREYEQYF.

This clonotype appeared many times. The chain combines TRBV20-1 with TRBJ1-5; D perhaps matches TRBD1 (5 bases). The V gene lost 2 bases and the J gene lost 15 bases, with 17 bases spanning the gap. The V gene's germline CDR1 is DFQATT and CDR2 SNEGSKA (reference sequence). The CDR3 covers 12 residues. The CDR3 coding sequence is TGCAGTGCTAGACCTAGGGGCCGCCCCATGCATTTT. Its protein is CSARPRGRPMHF.

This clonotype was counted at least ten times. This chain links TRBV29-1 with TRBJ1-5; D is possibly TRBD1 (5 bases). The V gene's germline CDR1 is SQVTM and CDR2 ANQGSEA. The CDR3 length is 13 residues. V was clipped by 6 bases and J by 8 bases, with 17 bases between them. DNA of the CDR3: TGCAGCGTGGAGGCGGTCCCGGGGGAGCCCCAGCATTTT. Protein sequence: CSVEAVPGEPQHF.

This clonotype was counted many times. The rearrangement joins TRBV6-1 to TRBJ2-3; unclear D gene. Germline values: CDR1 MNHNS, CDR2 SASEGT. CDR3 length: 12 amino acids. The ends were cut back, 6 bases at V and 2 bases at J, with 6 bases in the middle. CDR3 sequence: CASSGNTDTQYF. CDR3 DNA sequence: TGTGCCAGCAGCGGAAACACAGATACGCAGTATTTT.

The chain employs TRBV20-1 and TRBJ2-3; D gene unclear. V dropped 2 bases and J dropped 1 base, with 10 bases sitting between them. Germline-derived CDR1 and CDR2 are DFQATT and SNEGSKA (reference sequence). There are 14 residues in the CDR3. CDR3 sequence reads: CSARIDGRTDTQYF. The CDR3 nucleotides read TGCAGTGCTAGAATCGACGGTCGCACAGATACGCAGTATTTT.

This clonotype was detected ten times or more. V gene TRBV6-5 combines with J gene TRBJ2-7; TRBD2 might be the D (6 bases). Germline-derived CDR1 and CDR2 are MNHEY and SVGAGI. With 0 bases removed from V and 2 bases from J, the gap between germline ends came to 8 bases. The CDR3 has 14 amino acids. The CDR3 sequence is CASSYSPGAYEQYF. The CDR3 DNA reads TGTGCCAGCAGTTACTCGCCGGGGGCCTACGAGCAGTACTTC.

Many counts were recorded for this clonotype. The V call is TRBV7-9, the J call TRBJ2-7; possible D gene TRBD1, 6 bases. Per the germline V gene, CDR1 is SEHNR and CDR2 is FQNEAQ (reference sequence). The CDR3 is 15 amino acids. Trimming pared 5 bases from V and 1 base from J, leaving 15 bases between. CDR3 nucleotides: TGTGCCAGCAGCCCCCGGGCAGGGGAGTCCTACGAGCAGTACTTC. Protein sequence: CASSPRAGESYEQYF.

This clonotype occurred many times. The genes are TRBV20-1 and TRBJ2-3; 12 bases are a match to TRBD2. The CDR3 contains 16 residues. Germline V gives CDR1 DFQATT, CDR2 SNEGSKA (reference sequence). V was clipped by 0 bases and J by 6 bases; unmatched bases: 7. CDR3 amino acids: CSARDGLAGNVDTQYF. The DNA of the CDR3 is TGCAGTGCTAGAGATGGACTAGCGGGGAATGTTGATACGCAGTATTTT.

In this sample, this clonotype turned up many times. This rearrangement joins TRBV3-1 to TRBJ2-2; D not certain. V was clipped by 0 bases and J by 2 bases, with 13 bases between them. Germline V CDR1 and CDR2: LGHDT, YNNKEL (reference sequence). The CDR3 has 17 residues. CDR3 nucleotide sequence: TGTGCCAGCAGCCAAGAGCCCCCCCCGCAAAACACCGGGGAGCTGTTTTTT. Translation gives CASSQEPPPQNTGELFF.

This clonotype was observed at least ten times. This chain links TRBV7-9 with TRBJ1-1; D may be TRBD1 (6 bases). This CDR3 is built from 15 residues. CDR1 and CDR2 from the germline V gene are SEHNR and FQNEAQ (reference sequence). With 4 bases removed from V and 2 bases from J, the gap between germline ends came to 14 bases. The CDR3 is CASSSATGANTEAFF. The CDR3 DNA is TGTGCCAGCAGCTCTGCGACAGGAGCAAACACTGAAGCTTTCTTT.

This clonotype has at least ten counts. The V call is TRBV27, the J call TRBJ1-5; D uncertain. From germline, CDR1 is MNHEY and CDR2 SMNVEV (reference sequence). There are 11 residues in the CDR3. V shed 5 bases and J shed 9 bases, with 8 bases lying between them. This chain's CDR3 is CASSPTWPQHF. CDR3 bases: TGTGCCAGCAGTCCTACATGGCCCCAGCATTTT.

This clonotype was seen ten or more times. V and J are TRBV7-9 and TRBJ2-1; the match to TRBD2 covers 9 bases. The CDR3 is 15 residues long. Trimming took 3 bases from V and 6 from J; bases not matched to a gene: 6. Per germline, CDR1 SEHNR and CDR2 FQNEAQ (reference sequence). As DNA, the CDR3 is TGTGCCAGCAGCTTCCCAGCGGGGGGCCTCAATGAGCAGTTCTTC. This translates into CASSFPAGGLNEQFF.

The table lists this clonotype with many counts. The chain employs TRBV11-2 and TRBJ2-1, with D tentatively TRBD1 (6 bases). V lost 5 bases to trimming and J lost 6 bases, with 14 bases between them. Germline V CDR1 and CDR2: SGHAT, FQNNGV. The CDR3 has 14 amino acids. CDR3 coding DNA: TGTGCCAGCAGCCCCGGGACATTAGGCAATGAGCAGTTCTTC. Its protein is CASSPGTLGNEQFF.

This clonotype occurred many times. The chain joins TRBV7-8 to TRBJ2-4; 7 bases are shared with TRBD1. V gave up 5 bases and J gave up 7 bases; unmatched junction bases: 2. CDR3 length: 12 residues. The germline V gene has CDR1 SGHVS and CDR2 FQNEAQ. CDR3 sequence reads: CASSVQGNIQYF. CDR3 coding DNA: TGTGCCAGCAGCGTACAGGGGAACATTCAGTACTTC.

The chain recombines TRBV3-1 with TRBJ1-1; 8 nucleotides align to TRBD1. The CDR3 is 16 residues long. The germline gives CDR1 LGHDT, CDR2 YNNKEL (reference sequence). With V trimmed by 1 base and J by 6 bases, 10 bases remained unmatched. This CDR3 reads CASSQGRQGPLSEAFF. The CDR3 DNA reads TGTGCCAGCAGCCAAGGCCGACAGGGGCCGCTATCTGAAGCTTTCTTT. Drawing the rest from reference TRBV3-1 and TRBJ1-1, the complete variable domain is DTAVSQTPKYLVTQMGNDKSIKCEQNLGHDTMYWYKQDSKKFLKIMFSYNNKELIINETVPNRFSPKSPDKAHLNLHINSLELGDSAVYFCASSQGRQGPLSEAFFGQGTRLTVV.

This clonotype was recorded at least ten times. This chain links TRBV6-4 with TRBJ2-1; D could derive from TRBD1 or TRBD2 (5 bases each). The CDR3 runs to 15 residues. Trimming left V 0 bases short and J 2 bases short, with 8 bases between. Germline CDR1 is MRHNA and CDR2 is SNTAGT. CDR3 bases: TGTGCCAGCAGTGACTCTGGGGGAACCTACAATGAGCAGTTCTTC. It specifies CASSDSGGTYNEQFF.

In nucleotides, the CDR3 is TGTGCCGTTCGGGGGACGAACACCGGGGAGCTGTTTTTT. Its protein product is CAVRGTNTGELFF. This chain links TRBV19 with TRBJ2-2; TRBD2 might be the D (6 bases). The CDR3 runs 13 residues. Trimming removed 11 bases at V and 0 bases at J, with 10 bases between. Germline CDR1 reads LNHDA; CDR2 reads SQIVND (reference sequence).

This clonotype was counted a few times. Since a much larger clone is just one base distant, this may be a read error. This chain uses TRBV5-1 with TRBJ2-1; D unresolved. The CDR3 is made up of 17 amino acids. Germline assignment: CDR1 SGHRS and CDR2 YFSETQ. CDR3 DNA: TGCGCCAACAGCCAACGGGCCCGTATCGCCTCCTACAATGAGCAGTTCTTC. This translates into CANSQRARIASYNEQFF.

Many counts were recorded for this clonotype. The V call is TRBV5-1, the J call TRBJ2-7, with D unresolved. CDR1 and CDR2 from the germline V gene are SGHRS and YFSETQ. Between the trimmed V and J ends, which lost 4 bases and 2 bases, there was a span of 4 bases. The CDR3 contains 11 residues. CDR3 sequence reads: CASSTTYEQYF. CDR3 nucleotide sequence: TGCGCCAGCAGCACAACCTACGAGCAGTACTTC.

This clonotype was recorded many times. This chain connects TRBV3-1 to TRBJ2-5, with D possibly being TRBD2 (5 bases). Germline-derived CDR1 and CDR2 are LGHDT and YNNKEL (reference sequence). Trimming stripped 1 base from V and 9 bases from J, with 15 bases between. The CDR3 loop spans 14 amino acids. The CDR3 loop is CASSQGLTKLAQYF. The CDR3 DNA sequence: TGTGCCAGCAGCCAAGGGTTGACTAAGCTGGCCCAGTACTTC.